This T cell receptor beta chain was obtained from a study of OX40 agonist ivuxolimab in advanced cancers. Across the whole study: Patients received the agonistic anti-OX40 (CD134) antibody ivuxolimab. General study findings and limits: In general, CD8+ T cells held more expanded clones than CD4+ did, on average. Determination of antigen specificity was not performed for the expanded peripheral T cells.

This CDR3 is 15 amino acids long. Trimming at V came to 4 bases and at J to 4 bases, leaving 10 bases not matched to a gene. CDR1 and CDR2 from the germline V gene are SGHRS and YFSETQ. Points on this clone: Its antigen is currently unknown.

Sequencing used immunoSEQ multiplex PCR; TCRdb keeps in-frame clones, though not all of them. Of just over 45,000 clones in the sample, 85% to 95% were seen once. The sequencing used CD4+ or CD8+ T cells sorted from blood, collected in a trial of the OX40 agonist ivuxolimab. The receptor was derived from an adult with an advanced solid tumor such as melanoma, head and neck, liver or kidney cancer. The chain recombines TRBV5-1 with TRBJ1-1, with 7 nucleotides matching TRBD1. The CDR3 nucleotides are TGCGCCAGCAGCGCGGACAGGTCGGTTGCCACTGAAGCTTTCTTT. This gives the protein CASSADRSVATEAFF.